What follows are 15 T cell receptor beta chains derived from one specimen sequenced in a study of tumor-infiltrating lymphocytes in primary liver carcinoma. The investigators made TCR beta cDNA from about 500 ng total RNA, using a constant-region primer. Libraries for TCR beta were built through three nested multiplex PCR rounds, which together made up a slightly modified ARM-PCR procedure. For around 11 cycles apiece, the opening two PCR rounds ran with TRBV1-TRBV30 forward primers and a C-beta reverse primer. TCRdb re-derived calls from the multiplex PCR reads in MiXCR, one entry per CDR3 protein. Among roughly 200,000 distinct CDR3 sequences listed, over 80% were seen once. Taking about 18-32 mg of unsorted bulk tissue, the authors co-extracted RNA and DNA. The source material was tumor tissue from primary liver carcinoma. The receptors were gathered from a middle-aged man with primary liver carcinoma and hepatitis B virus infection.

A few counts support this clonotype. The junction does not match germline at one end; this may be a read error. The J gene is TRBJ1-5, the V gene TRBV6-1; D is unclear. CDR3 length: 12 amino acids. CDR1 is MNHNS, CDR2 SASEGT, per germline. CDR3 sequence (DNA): TGTGTCAGCACCGTGGGGAATCAACCCCAGCATTTT. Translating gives CVSTVGNQPQHF.

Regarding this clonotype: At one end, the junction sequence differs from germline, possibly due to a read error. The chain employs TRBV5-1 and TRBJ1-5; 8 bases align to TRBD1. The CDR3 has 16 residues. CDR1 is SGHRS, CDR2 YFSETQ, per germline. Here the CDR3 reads CVSSWGEQGVNQPQHF. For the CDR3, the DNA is TGCGTCAGCAGCTGGGGGGAACAGGGGGTAAATCAGCCCCAACATTTT.

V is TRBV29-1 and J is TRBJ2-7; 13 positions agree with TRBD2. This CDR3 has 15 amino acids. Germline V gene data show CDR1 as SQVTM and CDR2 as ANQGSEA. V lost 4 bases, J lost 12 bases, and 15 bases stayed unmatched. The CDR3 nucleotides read TGCAGCGTTGGGGGGACTAGCGGGATTTTCAACGGGCGGTACTTC. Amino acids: CSVGGTSGIFNGRYF.

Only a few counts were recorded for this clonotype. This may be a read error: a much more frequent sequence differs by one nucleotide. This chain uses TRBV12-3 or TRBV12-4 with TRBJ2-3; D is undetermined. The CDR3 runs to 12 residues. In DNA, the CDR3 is TGTGCCAGCAGTTTTATCACAGATATGCAGTATTTT. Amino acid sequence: CASSFITDMQYF.

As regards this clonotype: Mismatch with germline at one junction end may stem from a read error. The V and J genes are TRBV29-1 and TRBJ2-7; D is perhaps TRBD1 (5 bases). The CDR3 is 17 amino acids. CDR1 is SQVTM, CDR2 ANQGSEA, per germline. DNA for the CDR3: TGCAGCATCCTAGGGCGCTTCGACGGACACCCCTACTACGAGCAGTGCTTC. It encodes CSILGRFDGHPYYEQCF.

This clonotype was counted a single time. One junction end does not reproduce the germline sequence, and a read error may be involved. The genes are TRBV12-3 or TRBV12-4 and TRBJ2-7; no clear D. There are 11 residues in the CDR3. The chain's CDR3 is CASSNSHDQYF. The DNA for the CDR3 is TGTGCCAGCAGCAACTCCCACGACCAGTACTTC.

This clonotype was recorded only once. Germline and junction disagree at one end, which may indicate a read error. CDR3 DNA: TGCGCCAGCAACCAAAGGGGACTAGCGGGAGGGCCTTGCACAGATACGCAGTATTTT. Translated: CASNQRGLAGGPCTDTQYF. The chain recombines TRBV4-3 with TRBJ2-3; 16 nucleotides agree with TRBD2. Germline loops: CDR1 LGHNA, CDR2 YSLEER. This CDR3 is built from 19 residues.

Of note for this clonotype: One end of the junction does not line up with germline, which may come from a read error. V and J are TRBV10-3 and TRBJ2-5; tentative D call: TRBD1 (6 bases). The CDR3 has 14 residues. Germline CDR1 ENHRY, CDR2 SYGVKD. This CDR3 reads CGISEGQAGEIQYF. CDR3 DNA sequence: TGTGGCATCAGTGAAGGGCAGGCAGGGGAGATCCAGTACTTC.

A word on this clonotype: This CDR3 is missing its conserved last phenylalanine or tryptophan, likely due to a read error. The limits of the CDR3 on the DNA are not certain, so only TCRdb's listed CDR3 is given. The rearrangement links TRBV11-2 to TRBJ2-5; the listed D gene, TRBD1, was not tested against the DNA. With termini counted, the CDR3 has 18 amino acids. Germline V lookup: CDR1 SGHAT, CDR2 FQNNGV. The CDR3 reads CASSPSSFQGTGRETQCY.

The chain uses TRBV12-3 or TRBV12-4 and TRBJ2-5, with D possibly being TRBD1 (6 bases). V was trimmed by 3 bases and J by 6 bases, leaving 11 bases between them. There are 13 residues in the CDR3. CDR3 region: CASSLLQGKTQYF. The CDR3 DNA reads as TGTGCCAGCAGTTTGTTGCAGGGGAAGACCCAGTACTTC.

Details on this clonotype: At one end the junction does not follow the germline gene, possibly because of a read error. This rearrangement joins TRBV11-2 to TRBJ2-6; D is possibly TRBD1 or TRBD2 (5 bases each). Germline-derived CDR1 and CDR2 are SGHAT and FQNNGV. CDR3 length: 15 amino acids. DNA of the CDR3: TGTGCCACCCAGCGGTCGTGCTCTGGGGCCAACGTCCGGACTTTC. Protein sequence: CATQRSCSGANVRTF.

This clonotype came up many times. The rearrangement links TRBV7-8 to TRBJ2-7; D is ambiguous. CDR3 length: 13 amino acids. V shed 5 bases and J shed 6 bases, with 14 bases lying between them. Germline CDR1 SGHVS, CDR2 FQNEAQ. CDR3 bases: TGTGCCAGCAGCGTCGGACGCGTCTCCGAGCAGTACTTC. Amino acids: CASSVGRVSEQYF.

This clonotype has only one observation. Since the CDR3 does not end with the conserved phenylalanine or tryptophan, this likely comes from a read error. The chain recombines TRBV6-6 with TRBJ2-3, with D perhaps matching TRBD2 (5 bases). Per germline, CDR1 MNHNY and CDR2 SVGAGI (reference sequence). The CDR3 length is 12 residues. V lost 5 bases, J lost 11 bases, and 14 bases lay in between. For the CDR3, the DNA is TGTGCCAGCAGTACGGACTCCATTCTGCAGTATTCT. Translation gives CASSTDSILQYS.

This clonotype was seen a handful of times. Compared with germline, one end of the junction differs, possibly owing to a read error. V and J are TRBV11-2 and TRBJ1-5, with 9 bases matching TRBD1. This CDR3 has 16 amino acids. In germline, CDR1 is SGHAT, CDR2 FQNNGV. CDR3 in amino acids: CASSLTGGLTNQPQHF. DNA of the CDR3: TGTGCCAGCAGCCTGACAGGGGGACTGACGAATCAGCCCCAGCACTTT. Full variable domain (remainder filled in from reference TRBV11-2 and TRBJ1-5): EAGVAQSPRYKIIEKRQSVAFWCNPISGHATLYWYQQILGQGPKLLIQFQNNGVVDDSQLPKDRFSAERLKGVDSTLKIQPAKLEDSAVYLCASSLTGGLTNQPQHFGDGTRLSIL.

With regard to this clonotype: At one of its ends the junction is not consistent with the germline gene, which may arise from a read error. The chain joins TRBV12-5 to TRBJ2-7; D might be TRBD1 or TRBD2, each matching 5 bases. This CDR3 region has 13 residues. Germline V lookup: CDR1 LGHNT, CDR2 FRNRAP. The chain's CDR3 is CASEGTSSYEQRF. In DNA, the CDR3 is TGTGCCAGTGAGGGGACCAGTTCCTACGAGCAGCGCTTC.